Listed below are T cell receptor beta chains from one sample, sequenced in a study of read filtering for tumor transcriptome and immune sequencing. Each CDR3 protein gets one entry after TCRdb re-called the reads with MiXCR. Of approximately 140,000 distinct CDR3 sequences in the sample, roughly 13% were seen once. Sequencing was carried out using a population of CD138-negative cells sorted from bone marrow. The receptor source for this set is a donor at least 40 years old with multiple myeloma. Each CDR3 is given with its conserved first and last residue. The order of the fields is J gene, D gene, V gene, clone size, CDR3 DNA, CDR3 protein. A D gene is named only where the DNA matches it firmly. Clone sizes are given selectively: once, few, many, or a class where the clone is expanded.

j_gene: TRBJ1-1
d_gene: .
v_gene: TRBV6-2/TRBV6-3
abundance: .
CDR3nt: TGTGCCAGCAGCCGGGGGGGGTTCGCTGAAGCTTTCTTT
CDR3aa: CASSRGGFAEAFF

j_gene: TRBJ1-1
d_gene: .
v_gene: TRBV20-1
abundance: few
CDR3nt: TGCAGTGCTAGGGGCCAGGCTAACACTGAAGCTTTCTTT
CDR3aa: CSARGQANTEAFF

j_gene: TRBJ1-3
d_gene: .
v_gene: TRBV7-2
abundance: .
CDR3nt: TGTGCCAGCAGCTCGAGCTCTGGAGACACCATATATTTT
CDR3aa: CASSSSSGDTIYF

j_gene: TRBJ1-5
d_gene: .
v_gene: TRBV12-3/TRBV12-4
abundance: .
CDR3nt: TGTGCCAGCAGTCTAAATTATCAGCCCCAGCATTTT
CDR3aa: CASSLNYQPQHF

j_gene: TRBJ1-1
d_gene: TRBD1
v_gene: TRBV20-1
abundance: many
CDR3nt: TGCAGTGCTAGAGGGGACAGGGGCGAAGCTTTCTTT
CDR3aa: CSARGDRGEAFF

j_gene: TRBJ2-1
d_gene: .
v_gene: TRBV25-1
abundance: many
CDR3nt: TGTGCCACAGCAAGGTTATACAATGAGCAGTTCTTC
CDR3aa: CATARLYNEQFF

j_gene: TRBJ2-6
d_gene: .
v_gene: TRBV12-5
abundance: few
CDR3nt: TGTGCTAGTGCCCGGGGGGCCAACGTCCTGACTTTC
CDR3aa: CASARGANVLTF

j_gene: TRBJ2-1
d_gene: .
v_gene: TRBV7-3
abundance: many
CDR3nt: TGTGCCAGCAGCATAAACCAAGGCCCATACAATGAGCAGTTCTTC
CDR3aa: CASSINQGPYNEQFF

j_gene: TRBJ1-6
d_gene: TRBD1
v_gene: TRBV11-3
abundance: .
CDR3nt: TGTGCCAGCAGCTTTGGACAGGTCCTTTCACCCCTCCACTTT
CDR3aa: CASSFGQVLSPLHF

j_gene: TRBJ2-2
d_gene: TRBD2
v_gene: TRBV10-3
abundance: many
CDR3nt: TGTGCCATCAGTGAGCCAGGAAAAGGACTAGCGGGAGTAAACACCGGGGAGCTGTTTTTT
CDR3aa: CAISEPGKGLAGVNTGELFF

j_gene: TRBJ1-2
d_gene: .
v_gene: TRBV7-3
abundance: .
CDR3nt: TGTGCCAGCAGCCCCGACAGGAGTTATGGCTACACCTTC
CDR3aa: CASSPDRSYGYTF